These T cell receptor beta chains were read from a single sample in a study of graft-versus-host responses after intestinal transplantation. These receptors have no known antigen. Sequencing used immunoSEQ multiplex PCR; TCRdb keeps in-frame clones, though not all of them. The sample has 80,000 to 95,000 clones, just over 90% seen once. This specimen was unstimulated CD8+ T cells sorted from spleen or lymph node cells, taken before intestinal transplant. Receptors were obtained from a human donor who received an intestinal transplant. The CDR3 runs from the conserved cysteine through the conserved F or W. Each record gives: CDR3 protein, CDR3 DNA, D gene, V gene, J gene, clone size. A D gene is named only where the DNA matches it firmly. Expanded clones are given a class, and other clones once, few, many or no size at all.

CDR3aa: CASSLGQGFEKLFF
CDR3nt: TGTGCCAGCAGTTTGGGTCAGGGTTTTGAAAAACTGTTTTTT
d_gene: NA
v_gene: TRBV27
j_gene: TRBJ1-4
abundance: NA

CDR3aa: CASSMGQGEAFF
CDR3nt: TGTGCCAGCAGCATGGGACAGGGGGAAGCTTTCTTT
d_gene: TRBD1
v_gene: TRBV11-2
j_gene: TRBJ1-1
abundance: NA

CDR3aa: CSVERTGDIYNEQFF
CDR3nt: TGCAGCGTTGAACGGACAGGGGATATCTACAATGAGCAGTTCTTC
d_gene: TRBD1
v_gene: TRBV29-1
j_gene: TRBJ2-1
abundance: NA

CDR3aa: CASSRGQGDTGELFF
CDR3nt: TGCGCCAGCAGCCGCGGACAGGGGGACACCGGGGAGCTGTTTTTT
d_gene: TRBD1
v_gene: TRBV4-1
j_gene: TRBJ2-2
abundance: once

CDR3aa: CASSLSGRRESGNTIYF
CDR3nt: TGTGCCAGCAGCCTCAGTGGACGGCGGGAATCCGGAAACACCATATATTTT
d_gene: NA
v_gene: TRBV13
j_gene: TRBJ1-3
abundance: NA

CDR3aa: CASSYSGSGEQYF
CDR3nt: TGTGCCAGCAGTTACTCGGGTTCGGGCGAGCAGTACTTC
d_gene: NA
v_gene: TRBV6-5
j_gene: TRBJ2-7
abundance: NA

CDR3aa: CASSLGSGLYGTGELFF
CDR3nt: TGTGCCAGCAGCTTGGGTAGCGGGTTATATGGAACCGGGGAGCTGTTTTTT
d_gene: TRBD2
v_gene: TRBV11-2
j_gene: TRBJ2-2
abundance: NA

CDR3aa: CASSFTPTSGGGDTQYF
CDR3nt: TGTGCCAGCAGCTTCACCCCGACTAGCGGAGGGGGAGATACGCAGTATTTT
d_gene: TRBD2
v_gene: TRBV5-5
j_gene: TRBJ2-3
abundance: NA

CDR3aa: CASSYSRGNEQFF
CDR3nt: TGTGCCAGCAGTTACTCAAGGGGGAATGAGCAGTTCTTC
d_gene: NA
v_gene: TRBV6-6
j_gene: TRBJ2-1
abundance: NA

CDR3aa: CASSLGGGGETQYF
CDR3nt: TGTGCCAGCAGCTTAGGAGGCGGGGGCGAGACCCAGTACTTC
d_gene: NA
v_gene: TRBV11-2
j_gene: TRBJ2-5
abundance: NA

CDR3aa: CASSDSEGGGYTF
CDR3nt: TGTGCCAGCAGTGACTCGGAGGGAGGTGGCTACACCTTC
d_gene: NA
v_gene: TRBV6-4
j_gene: TRBJ1-2
abundance: few

CDR3aa: CASSVDPGSQETQYF
CDR3nt: TGTGCCAGCAGCGTAGACCCGGGGTCCCAAGAGACCCAGTACTTC
d_gene: NA
v_gene: TRBV9
j_gene: TRBJ2-5
abundance: NA

CDR3aa: CASSLTSSYTDTQYF
CDR3nt: TGTGCCAGCAGCCTCACTAGCTCCTACACAGATACGCAGTATTTT
d_gene: NA
v_gene: TRBV6-5
j_gene: TRBJ2-3
abundance: NA

CDR3aa: CAGEGAGELFF
CDR3nt: TGTGCCGGTGAGGGGGCCGGGGAGCTGTTTTTT
d_gene: NA
v_gene: TRBV6-1
j_gene: TRBJ2-2
abundance: NA

CDR3aa: CASSPTGSSYEQYF
CDR3nt: TGTGCCAGCAGTCCGACGGGGAGCTCCTACGAGCAGTACTTC
d_gene: NA
v_gene: TRBV6-1
j_gene: TRBJ2-7
abundance: NA